Reported below is one TCR beta chain. Its antigen is unknown. Per germline, CDR1 SGHDT and CDR2 YYEEEE. Trimming stripped 2 bases from V and 2 bases from J, with 11 bases between. This CDR3 has 14 residues. The data stem from a study of cytomegalovirus exposure and HLA in healthy donors. The study, taken as a whole, reports: Sequencing artifact likely explains a cluster of highly shared sequence variants. Specificity of a few CMV-associated chains for CMV antigens was verified in vitro. Apart from CMV serostatus, no immune exposure information was available. TRBV6-2, TRBV6-3 and some other V segments were unresolvable in 87-base-pair reads.

The primer mix had 60 Vbeta and 13 Jbeta primers. Clones were read by immunoSEQ multiplex PCR, and TCRdb kept only the in-frame ones, dropping some. The profile covers about 180,000 clones, with 84% appearing a single time and 0.35% to 0.45% taken by the ten largest. The specimen was PBMCs. The chain is built from TRBV5-6 and TRBJ2-7, with D maybe TRBD1 (6 bases). This TCR was recovered from a boy aged 2 to 10 in good health and CMV-seronegative. Here the CDR3 DNA reads TGTGCCAGCAGCTTCCGGGACATCCCCTACGAGCAGTACTTC. This translates into CASSFRDIPYEQYF.